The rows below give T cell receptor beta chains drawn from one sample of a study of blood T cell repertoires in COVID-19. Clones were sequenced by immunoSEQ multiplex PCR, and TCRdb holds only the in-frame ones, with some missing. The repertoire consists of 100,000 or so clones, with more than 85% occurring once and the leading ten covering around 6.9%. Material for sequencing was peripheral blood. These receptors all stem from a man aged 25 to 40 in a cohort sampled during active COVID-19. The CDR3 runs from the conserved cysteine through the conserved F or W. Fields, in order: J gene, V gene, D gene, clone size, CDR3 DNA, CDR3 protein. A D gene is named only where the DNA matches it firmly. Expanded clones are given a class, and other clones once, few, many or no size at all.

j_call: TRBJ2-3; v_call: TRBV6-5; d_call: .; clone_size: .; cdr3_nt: TGTGCCAGCGCTTCAGGGCCCTGGACAGATACGCAGTATTTT; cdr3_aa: CASASGPWTDTQYF
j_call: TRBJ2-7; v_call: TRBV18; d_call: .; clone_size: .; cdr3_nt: TGTGCCAGCTCACCAGACAGATTGGGAACCTACGAGCAGTACTTC; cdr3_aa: CASSPDRLGTYEQYF
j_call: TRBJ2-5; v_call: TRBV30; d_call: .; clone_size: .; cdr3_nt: TGTGCCTGGAGTGGAGGCCAAGAGACCCAGTACTTC; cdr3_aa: CAWSGGQETQYF
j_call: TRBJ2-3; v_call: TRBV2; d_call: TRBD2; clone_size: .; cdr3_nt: TGTGCCAGCAGTTTGGGACTAGCGGGGTACACAGATACGCAGTATTTT; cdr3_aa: CASSLGLAGYTDTQYF
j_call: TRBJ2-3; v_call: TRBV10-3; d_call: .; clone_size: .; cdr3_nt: TGTGCCATCAGTGCCGGGAACACAGATACGCAGTATTTT; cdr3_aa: CAISAGNTDTQYF
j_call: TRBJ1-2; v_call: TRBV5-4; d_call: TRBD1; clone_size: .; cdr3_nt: TGTGCCAGCAGCTTTAGGGACAGGGAATATGGCTACACCTTC; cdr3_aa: CASSFRDREYGYTF
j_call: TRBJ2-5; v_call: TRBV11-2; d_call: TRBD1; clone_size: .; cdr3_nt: TGTGCCAGCAGCCCGGGGACAGGAGGCTGGGAGACCCAGTACTTC; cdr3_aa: CASSPGTGGWETQYF
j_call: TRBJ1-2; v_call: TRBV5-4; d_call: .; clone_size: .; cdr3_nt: TGTGCCAGCAGCCCCAACGCCGGAGGGCGCGGCTACACCTTC; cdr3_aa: CASSPNAGGRGYTF
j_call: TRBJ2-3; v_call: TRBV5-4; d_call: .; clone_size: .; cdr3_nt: TGTGCCAGCAGCTTCCGCGGGGGCACAGATACGCAGTATTTT; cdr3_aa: CASSFRGGTDTQYF
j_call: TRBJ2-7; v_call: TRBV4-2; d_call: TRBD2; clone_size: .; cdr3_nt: TGTGCCAGCAGCCAATCAGCGGGGGGGGAGGAGGAGCAGTACTTC; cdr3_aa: CASSQSAGGEEEQYF
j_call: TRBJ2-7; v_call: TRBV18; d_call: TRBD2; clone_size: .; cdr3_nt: TGTGCCAGCTCACCCGGGCGGGGGGTTCCCTACGAGCAGTACTTC; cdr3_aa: CASSPGRGVPYEQYF
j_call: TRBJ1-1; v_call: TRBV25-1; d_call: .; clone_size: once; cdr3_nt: TGTGCCAGCAGTGAACGGGGGTTGGGAACTGAAGCTTTCTTT; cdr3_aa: CASSERGLGTEAFF
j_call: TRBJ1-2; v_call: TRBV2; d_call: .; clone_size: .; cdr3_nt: TGTGCCAGCAGAACAGGACCCTACGGGGGGTATGGCTACACCTTC; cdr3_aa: CASRTGPYGGYGYTF
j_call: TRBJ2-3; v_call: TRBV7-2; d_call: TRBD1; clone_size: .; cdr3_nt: TGTGCCAGCAGCCGGACCAATACCGGGACAGGGGTCCGGTATTTT; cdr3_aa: CASSRTNTGTGVRYF
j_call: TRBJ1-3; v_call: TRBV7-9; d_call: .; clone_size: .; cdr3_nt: TGTGCCAGCAGCAGCAGATCAGGAAGCTCTGGAAACACCATATATTTT; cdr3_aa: CASSSRSGSSGNTIYF
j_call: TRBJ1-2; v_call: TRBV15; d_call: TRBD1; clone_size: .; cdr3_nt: TGTGCCACCAGCAGAGGGACAGGGGGTCTGGGTAACTATGGCTACACCTTC; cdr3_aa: CATSRGTGGLGNYGYTF
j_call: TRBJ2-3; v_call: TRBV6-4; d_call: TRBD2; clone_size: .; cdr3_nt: TGTGCCAGCAGCTCTAGCGGGGATAGCACAGATACGCAGTATTTT; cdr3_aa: CASSSSGDSTDTQYF
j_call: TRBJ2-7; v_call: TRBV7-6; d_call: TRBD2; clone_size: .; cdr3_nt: TGTGCCAGCAGCTTGAAGGGGCGGGGGAGTAGGGACGAGCAGTACTTC; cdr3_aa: CASSLKGRGSRDEQYF
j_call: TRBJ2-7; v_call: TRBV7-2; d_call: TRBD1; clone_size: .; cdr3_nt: TGTGCCAGCAGCTCACCGGACAGGAAAAACGAGCAGTACTTC; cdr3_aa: CASSSPDRKNEQYF
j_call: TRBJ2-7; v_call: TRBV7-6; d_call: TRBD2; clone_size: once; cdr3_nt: TGTGCCAGCAGCCCCTCCGACAGCGGGGGGAGCTACGAGCAGTACTTC; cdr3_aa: CASSPSDSGGSYEQYF
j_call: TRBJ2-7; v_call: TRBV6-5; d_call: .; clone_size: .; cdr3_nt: TGTGCCAGCAGACCCCCGGGAGCTACCTACGAGCAGTACTTC; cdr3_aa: CASRPPGATYEQYF